A selection of T cell receptor beta chains follows, all from one sample in a study of control samples from healthy donors and cancer patients. The table came from immunoSEQ multiplex PCR; TCRdb's copy has only in-frame clones and leaves some out. The profile shows approximately 86,000 clones, around nine tenths of them singletons. The sample was blood. Receptor source: a man younger than 40 in good health. Both conserved end residues are part of each CDR3. A D gene is named only where the DNA matches it firmly. Clone size is given for some rows only: seen once, a few or many times, or a class if the clone is expanded.

size	V	D	J	DNA	CDR3
-	TRBV29-1	-	TRBJ2-3	TGCAGCGTTGACGGATTCCCTAGCACAGATACGCAGTATTTT	CSVDGFPSTDTQYF
-	TRBV28	-	TRBJ1-5	TGTGCCAGCAGATCTGGTCAGCCCCAGCATTTT	CASRSGQPQHF
few	TRBV19	-	TRBJ2-3	TGTGCCAGTAGTATAGTGGATGGGGATACGCAGTATTTT	CASSIVDGDTQYF
-	TRBV7-8	-	TRBJ2-4	TGTGCCAGCAGCCCCCCGGGGGGCGTCAAAAACATTCAGTACTTC	CASSPPGGVKNIQYF
-	TRBV19	-	TRBJ1-3	TGTGCCAGTAGTATCGGCAGGGGCAACACCATATATTTT	CASSIGRGNTIYF
-	TRBV6-5	-	TRBJ2-2	TGTGCCAGCAGTTCCCGGGGGTACACCGGGGAGCTGTTTTTT	CASSSRGYTGELFF
-	TRBV25-1	-	TRBJ1-1	TGTGCCAGCAGTCTAGACGGTCCCGCTTTCTTT	CASSLDGPAFF
-	TRBV2	TRBD1	TRBJ1-2	TGTGCCAGCAGTGGATCGACAGGGGAAGGTGGCTACACCTTC	CASSGSTGEGGYTF
-	TRBV19	-	TRBJ1-4	TGTGCCAGTAGTCCGGACAGAGGGGAAAAACTGTTTTTT	CASSPDRGEKLFF
-	TRBV7-9	TRBD2	TRBJ2-1	TGTGCCAGCAGCTTAGCGAAGTCGACTAGCGGGGGGCACTACAATGAGCAGTTCTTC	CASSLAKSTSGGHYNEQFF
-	TRBV10-3	-	TRBJ1-1	TGTGCCATCAGGAGGCAGGGAAGCACTGAAGCTTTCTTT	CAIRRQGSTEAFF
few	TRBV7-9	-	TRBJ1-2	TGTGCCAGCAGCCCCGGGACCTCGCTGGCCTATGGCTACACCTTC	CASSPGTSLAYGYTF
-	TRBV29-1	-	TRBJ1-2	TGCAGCGTTGAAGATCTTATGCTGGTAGGGAATGGCTACACCTTC	CSVEDLMLVGNGYTF
-	TRBV28	-	TRBJ1-1	TGTGCCAGCAGTACCCCGACAGAATCGGCTTTCTTT	CASSTPTESAFF
once	TRBV6-5	-	TRBJ1-5	TGTGCCAGCAACCCTTCTCGCTCTAGGGGCCAGCCCCAGCATTTT	CASNPSRSRGQPQHF
-	TRBV12-3/TRBV12-4	-	TRBJ1-1	TGTGCCAGCAGTCAACAGGTAAACACTGAAGCTTTCTTT	CASSQQVNTEAFF
few	TRBV9	TRBD2	TRBJ2-5	TGTGCCAGCAGCTTTCCAGAGGGAGGGGTGGAGGAGACCCAGTACTTC	CASSFPEGGVEETQYF
-	TRBV6-5	-	TRBJ1-2	TGTGCCAGCAGTTATGACAGCGGCGCTAACTATGGCTACACCTTC	CASSYDSGANYGYTF
-	TRBV30	TRBD2	TRBJ2-5	TGTGCCTGGAGGCGGGGACTAGCGGGGTGGGAGACCCAGTACTTC	CAWRRGLAGWETQYF
-	TRBV7-9	-	TRBJ1-1	TGTGCCAGCACCGCACAGGAGGACACTGAAGCTTTCTTT	CASTAQEDTEAFF
-	TRBV10-3	TRBD1	TRBJ1-5	TGTGCCATCAGTCGGACAGGGGGCCCCAATCAGCCCCAGCATTTT	CAISRTGGPNQPQHF
-	TRBV6-5	-	TRBJ2-6	TGTGCCAGCAGTTACTCAGGTGCTGGGGCCAACGTCCTGACTTTC	CASSYSGAGANVLTF
once	TRBV6-5	TRBD1	TRBJ1-2	TGTGCCAGCAGCCTCAGGGGGCAGAACTATGGCTACACCTTC	CASSLRGQNYGYTF
-	TRBV12-5	-	TRBJ2-3	TGTGCTAGTGGTTTGTTTTTCCCCGGGGAATTT	CASGLFFPGEF
-	TRBV2	TRBD1	TRBJ1-5	TGTGCCAGCAGTGGCCAGGGGGGCCCTAATCAGCCCCAGCATTTT	CASSGQGGPNQPQHF
once	TRBV5-4	TRBD1	TRBJ1-2	TGTGCCAGCAGCTCGACAGGGGGCTATGGCTACACCTTC	CASSSTGGYGYTF
-	TRBV9	-	TRBJ1-4	TGTGCCAGCAGCGTAGGCAGGGGAACTAATGAAAAACTGTTTTTT	CASSVGRGTNEKLFF
-	TRBV30	-	TRBJ2-1	TGTGCCTGGAGTGTACAAGGGGGTAACAATGAGCAGTTCTTC	CAWSVQGGNNEQFF
-	TRBV2	TRBD1	TRBJ1-5	TGTGCCAGCAGTTCGACAGGGGGCAGCAATCAGCCCCAGCATTTT	CASSSTGGSNQPQHF
few	TRBV19	-	TRBJ1-5	TGTGCCAGTAGTATATCTTGGAATCAGCCCCAGCATTTT	CASSISWNQPQHF
once	TRBV4-1	-	TRBJ2-3	TGCGCCAGCAGCCAAGAGGGTTTTTCAGATACGCAGTATTTT	CASSQEGFSDTQYF
-	TRBV3-1/TRBV3-2	-	TRBJ2-3	TGTGCCAGCAGCCATGGCAGACTTCTCACAGATACGCAGTATTTT	CASSHGRLLTDTQYF
-	TRBV2	TRBD1	TRBJ1-5	TGTGCCAGCAGTGGGGGACAGAGGTATCAGCCCCAGCATTTT	CASSGGQRYQPQHF
-	TRBV5-1	TRBD1	TRBJ1-5	TGCGCCAGCAGCTTGGAAGGACAGGGTAACCAGCCCCAGCATTTT	CASSLEGQGNQPQHF
-	TRBV6-5	TRBD1	TRBJ1-5	TGTGCCAGCAGGGCACAGGGGCCCTATCAGCCCCAGCATTTT	CASRAQGPYQPQHF
-	TRBV5-1	TRBD1	TRBJ2-7	TGCGCCAGCAGCTTGGCACAGGGGGTCTACGAGCAGTACTTC	CASSLAQGVYEQYF
-	TRBV15	TRBD1	TRBJ1-5	TGTGCCACCAGCAGAGACAGGGGGGATCAGCCCCAGCATTTT	CATSRDRGDQPQHF
-	TRBV6-1	-	TRBJ1-3	TGTGCCAGCAGTGAAGGGGGGGGAAATGGAAACACCATATATTTT	CASSEGGGNGNTIYF
-	TRBV6-5	-	TRBJ1-1	TGTGCCAGCAGTCCCTCGCGGACGTCGGAGACTGAAGCTTTCTTT	CASSPSRTSETEAFF
few	TRBV5-1	-	TRBJ1-3	TGCGCCAGCAGCTTGGCCGGGGGGCCGGGAAACACCATATATTTT	CASSLAGGPGNTIYF
-	TRBV7-3	-	TRBJ2-1	TGTGCCAGCAGCTTAAGACGGGGGCGGCCTAACAATGAGCAGTTCTTC	CASSLRRGRPNNEQFF
-	TRBV12-3/TRBV12-4	-	TRBJ2-3	TGTGCCAGCAGTTTAGGAGGGGCAGATACGCAGTATTTT	CASSLGGADTQYF
-	TRBV14	-	TRBJ1-3	TGTGCCAGCAGCCAAGTCGGCCTCCCCGGTAACACCATATATTTT	CASSQVGLPGNTIYF
few	TRBV7-3	TRBD1	TRBJ1-2	TGTGCCAGCAGCCTCGGACAGGGGGAAAGCTATGGCTACACCTTC	CASSLGQGESYGYTF
-	TRBV4-2	TRBD2	TRBJ2-7	TGTGCCAGCAGCCAAGACGGGGTAGCGGGGGGAGCCTACGAGCAGTACTTC	CASSQDGVAGGAYEQYF
-	TRBV9	-	TRBJ2-5	TGTGCCAGCAGCGTAGATGTGGCCTCGAAAGAGACCCAGTACTTC	CASSVDVASKETQYF
-	TRBV6-5	-	TRBJ2-5	TGTGCCAGCAGTTCTGGCCGGGGCCAAGAGACCCAGTACTTC	CASSSGRGQETQYF
-	TRBV5-1	TRBD1	TRBJ1-1	TGCGCCAGCAGCCCGACAGGGGCTCTGAACACTGAAGCTTTCTTT	CASSPTGALNTEAFF
-	TRBV19	-	TRBJ2-7	TGTGCCAGTAGTATAACCCCGGCCTCCCGATCCTACGAGCAGTACTTC	CASSITPASRSYEQYF
-	TRBV19	-	TRBJ1-2	TGTGCCAGTAGTATAGCGACGGACGCCCTAGGGGGCTACACCTTC	CASSIATDALGGYTF
-	TRBV18	-	TRBJ2-5	TGTGCCAGCTCACCACCTGGCCAGTTTCAAGAGACCCAGTACTTC	CASSPPGQFQETQYF